This passage covers 22 T cell receptor beta chains from one sample sequenced in a study of vaccination and CD4 T cells after COVID-19. Time point given: late sampling 161 to 241 days after vaccination in a few convalescent patients. Treatment defined: roughly 11-day PBMC culture with coronavirus spike peptide pools or control peptides (ViraFEST assay). An Oncomine TCR Beta short-read assay was used to sequence the DNA from cultured CD4+ T cells. TCRdb itself ran the PCR reads through MiXCR, one entry per CDR3 protein. The repertoire includes over 15,000 distinct CDR3 sequences, roughly 49% of them detected once, and 21% sits in the top ten. Their target antigens are unknown. The specimen was CD4+ T cells from blood, cultured in vitro, collected about 7 months after SARS-CoV-2 vaccination. Every receptor here comes from a human donor who had recovered from COVID-19.

The chain has TRBV6-1 and TRBJ2-1; TRBD2 aligns across 10 bases. CDR1 and CDR2 from the germline V gene are MNHNS and SASEGT. Germline trimming cut 6 bases from V and 8 bases from J; bases unmatched to any gene: 13. This CDR3 region has 16 residues. The CDR3 DNA sequence: TGTGCCAGCAGACGGACCCTAGCGGGAGCCTTCTATGAGCAGTTCTTC. Encoded protein: CASRRTLAGAFYEQFF.

The rearrangement joins TRBV7-9 to TRBJ2-2; D is possibly TRBD2 (5 bases). The CDR3 runs 14 residues. V lost 5 bases and J 7 bases, leaving 14 bases between the germline ends. In germline, CDR1 is SEHNR, CDR2 FQNEAQ (reference sequence). The CDR3 protein is CASSPRGLYGELFF. As DNA, the CDR3 is TGTGCCAGCAGCCCGCGAGGGCTCTACGGGGAGCTGTTTTTT.

In this sample, this clonotype turned up once. The genes are TRBV10-3 and TRBJ2-7; D perhaps matches TRBD1 (6 bases). The V gene's germline CDR1 is ENHRY and CDR2 SYGVKD. Trimming cost V 3 bases and J 0 bases, with 12 bases left between them. This CDR3 spans 15 amino acids. Here the CDR3 DNA reads TGTGCCATCAGTGATGGGACATCCAGCTCCTACGAGCAGTACTTC. It codes for CAISDGTSSSYEQYF.

The chain is built from TRBV7-2 and TRBJ2-1, with 8 bases lining up with TRBD2. V dropped 2 bases and J dropped 7; count of bases not matched to a gene: 13. Germline lookup yields CDR1 SGHTA and CDR2 FQGNSA. The CDR3 is 17 residues long. CDR3 loop: CASSLYLAGQGRNEQFF. The CDR3 region has the DNA TGTGCCAGCAGCTTATACCTAGCGGGCCAGGGTCGGAATGAGCAGTTCTTC.

This clonotype was seen a few times. The chain uses TRBV20-1 and TRBJ2-5, with 7 bases identical to TRBD1. CDR1 and CDR2 (germline): DFQATT, SNEGSKA (reference sequence). After removal of 5 bases from V and 2 bases from J, the junction contained 5 bases not matched to a gene. CDR3 length: 13 amino acids. CDR3 coding DNA: TGCAGTGCTTTGGGACAGTCTCAAGAGACCCAGTACTTC. This encodes CSALGQSQETQYF.

This clonotype has a handful of counts. V gene TRBV19 combines with J gene TRBJ1-5, with TRBD1 identical over 8 bases. The V gene's germline CDR1 is LNHDA and CDR2 SQIVND (reference sequence). The CDR3 extends over 15 amino acids. Unmatched junction bases numbered 7, after V lost 4 bases and J lost 5 bases. The chain's CDR3 is CASSRTGRDHQPQHF. The DNA of the CDR3 is TGTGCCAGTAGTAGGACAGGGAGAGACCATCAGCCCCAGCATTTT.

This clonotype appeared a few times. The chain couples TRBV6-1 to TRBJ1-1, with no clear D. Germline CDR1 MNHNS, CDR2 SASEGT. V was pared by 3 bases and J by 5 bases, with 16 bases between. This CDR3 spans 15 amino acids. The CDR3, as DNA: TGTGCCAGCAGTGAGCCGGGCTCCGGGAGGACTGAAGCTTTCTTT. It encodes CASSEPGSGRTEAFF.

This clonotype was seen a handful of times. The rearrangement joins TRBV20-1 to TRBJ2-7; D unresolved. This CDR3 has 12 amino acids. Germline V gives CDR1 DFQATT, CDR2 SNEGSKA (reference sequence). Deletions cut 0 bases from V and 5 bases from J, with 8 bases between. The DNA of the CDR3 is TGCAGTGCTAGAGAGGTGGGCCACGAGCAGTACTTC. Translating gives CSAREVGHEQYF.

This chain connects TRBV24-1 to TRBJ2-5, with 9 nucleotides matching TRBD2. The ends lost 3 bases at V and 7 bases at J; junction bases unmatched: 14. The length of the CDR3 is 17 residues. Per germline, CDR1 KGHDR and CDR2 SFDVKD. For the CDR3, the DNA is TGTGCCACCAGTGATACGACGCGGGAGGGCCAGGGGGGGACCCAGTACTTC. This gives the protein CATSDTTREGQGGTQYF.

The J gene is TRBJ2-7, the V gene TRBV7-2; D possibly corresponds to TRBD2 (6 bases). V was trimmed by 5 bases and J by 0 bases, leaving 17 bases between them. The CDR3 sequence is 16 residues long. In germline, CDR1 is SGHTA, CDR2 FQGNSA. CDR3 DNA: TGTGCCAGCAGCGGGGGGTGGGGGAGTGGCTCCTACGAGCAGTACTTC. This codes for CASSGGWGSGSYEQYF.

The table lists this clonotype with a few counts. The V and J genes are TRBV2 and TRBJ2-5; no reliable D call. V gave up 7 bases and J gave up 1 base, with 10 bases separating them. The CDR3 covers 13 residues. From germline, CDR1 is SNHLY and CDR2 FYNNEI. As DNA, the CDR3 is TGTGCCAGCAACGGCTACCCCCAAGAGACCCAGTACTTC. Its translation is CASNGYPQETQYF. The full variable domain, its missing parts supplied by reference TRBV2 and TRBJ2-5, is EPEVTQTPSHQVTQMGQEVILRCVPISNHLYFYWYRQILGQKVEFLVSFYNNEISEKSEIFDDQFSVERPDGSNFTLKIRSTKLEDSAMYFCASNGYPQETQYFGPGTRLLVL.

This chain uses TRBV21-1 with TRBJ2-1; the tabulated D call, TRBD1, remains unverified against the DNA. TRBV21-1 is flagged as a pseudogene. This CDR3 comprises 17 residues. The CDR3 DNA follows: TGTGCCAGCAGCAAAGGGCGTAGGAGGGGGCGGCTAGTAGAGCAGTTCTTC. This codes for CASSKGRRRGRLVEQFF.

CDR3 sequence reads: CASSYSSAGTQDTQYF. CDR3 DNA sequence: TGTGCCAGCAGTTACAGTTCCGCGGGGACCCAAGATACGCAGTATTTT. The chain is built from TRBV6-5 and TRBJ2-3; perhaps TRBD2 as D (6 bases). The ends were cut back, 2 bases at V and 5 bases at J, with 17 bases in the middle. The CDR3 loop spans 16 amino acids. Germline V gene sequence: CDR1 MNHEY, CDR2 SVGAGI.

This clonotype was found a few times. The chain is built from TRBV20-1 and TRBJ2-3; D tentatively reads TRBD1 or TRBD2 (5 bases each). V was cut by 3 bases and J by 0 bases, with 16 bases left in between. Germline CDR1 reads DFQATT; CDR2 reads SNEGSKA (reference sequence). The length of the CDR3 is 16 residues. CDR3 protein: CSASPGRGSSTDTQYF. In nucleotides, the CDR3 is TGCAGTGCTAGTCCGGGAAGGGGTTCTAGCACAGATACGCAGTATTTT.

In its sample, this clonotype was seen a few times. The chain uses TRBV28 and TRBJ2-1; TRBD2 might be the D (7 bases). Germline CDR1 and CDR2: MDHEN and SYDVKM. The CDR3 runs 12 residues. Trimming removed 3 bases at V and 15 bases at J, with 15 bases between. The CDR3 loop is CASSFPGGAGFF. CDR3 DNA: TGTGCCAGCAGTTTCCCTGGGGGGGCCGGGTTCTTC.

In its sample, this clonotype was seen a few times. This chain links TRBV6-1 with TRBJ2-2, with D perhaps matching TRBD1 (6 bases). Germline assignment: CDR1 MNHNS and CDR2 SASEGT. This CDR3 region has 14 residues. Trimming stripped 2 bases from V and 3 bases from J, with 7 bases between. Written as DNA, the CDR3 is TGTGCCAGCAGTGAACAGGGGTACACCGGGGAGCTGTTTTTT. It yields the protein CASSEQGYTGELFF.

This clonotype was recorded a few times. The rearrangement joins TRBV6-1 to TRBJ2-2, with a possible D match to TRBD1 (5 bases). V gave up 4 bases and J gave up 4 bases, with 7 bases separating them. Germline V CDR1 and CDR2: MNHNS, SASEGT. This CDR3 is 13 amino acids long. CDR3 DNA sequence: TGTGCCAGCAGTGGACAGATCACCGGGGAGCTGTTTTTT. This translates into CASSGQITGELFF.

The V and J genes are TRBV7-2 and TRBJ1-2, with 9 bases matching TRBD1. The junction had 4 bases not matched to a gene; V was cut back by 4 bases and J by 4 bases. CDR1 and CDR2 from the germline V gene are SGHTA and FQGNSA. The CDR3 loop spans 14 amino acids. Here the CDR3 reads CASSSRTGAYGYTF. The CDR3 DNA reads TGTGCCAGCAGCTCGAGGACAGGGGCCTATGGCTACACCTTC.

The gene calls are TRBV10-3 and TRBJ1-2; no clear D. Germline CDR1 ENHRY, CDR2 SYGVKD. V was clipped by 4 bases and J by 0 bases, with 9 bases between them. The CDR3 contains 14 residues. This chain's CDR3 is CAISGARTNYGYTF. The CDR3 DNA reads TGTGCCATCAGTGGAGCCAGGACTAACTATGGCTACACCTTC.

This chain links TRBV6-1 with TRBJ2-7; the D gene could be TRBD1 or TRBD2 (5 bases each). V was pared by 7 bases and J by 7 bases, with 20 bases between. Germline-derived CDR1 and CDR2 are MNHNS and SASEGT. The CDR3 has 14 residues. CDR3 loop: CASTEGPMNREQYF. CDR3 bases: TGTGCCAGCACCGAGGGGCCGATGAATCGGGAGCAGTACTTC.

The chain uses TRBV7-3 and TRBJ2-1; maybe TRBD2 (6 bases). Germline CDR1 reads SGHTA; CDR2 reads FQGTGA. The CDR3 length is 15 residues. Trimming cost V 5 bases and J 4 bases, with 15 bases left between them. The CDR3 region has the DNA TGTGCCAGCAGCATCTTTGGGACTGGGTACAATGAGCAGTTCTTC. It yields the protein CASSIFGTGYNEQFF.

The CDR3 sequence is CASSSGQGLSYEQYF. The DNA of the CDR3 is TGTGCCAGCAGCTCCGGACAGGGACTATCCTACGAGCAGTACTTC. The chain recombines TRBV12-3 or TRBV12-4 with TRBJ2-7, with D possibly being TRBD1 (8 bases). The CDR3 runs 15 residues. Trimming cost V 6 bases and J 1 base, with 16 bases left between them.